This TCR beta chain was sequenced for a study of Graves' ophthalmopathy and Graves' hyperthyroidism. Amplification from RNA transcripts yielded the TCR beta CDR3 regions. An opening RT-PCR round employed HTBI primers and preceded a second-round multiplex PCR. A single record per CDR3 protein comes from TCRdb applying MiXCR to the multiplex PCR reads. The table has 600,000 to 700,000 distinct CDR3 sequences, about two fifths seen once; the top ten hold over 2.5%. Patients were excluded if they had other autoimmune diseases or uncontrolled infections, and likewise if pregnancy or lactation applied. Germline V gene lookup returns CDR1 MGHRA and CDR2 YSYEKL. The J segment lost 0 bases and the V segment lost 1 base, leaving 4 bases of the junction unmatched. The CDR3 covers 16 residues.

This chain connects TRBV4-1 to TRBJ2-7; 9 bases line up with TRBD2. The sequence came from an adult man with Graves' ophthalmopathy. The specimen sequenced was peripheral blood. In DNA, the CDR3 is TGCGCCAGCAGCCAAGGTTTTAGCGGGAGCTCCTACGAGCAGTACTTC. This gives the protein CASSQGFSGSSYEQYF.